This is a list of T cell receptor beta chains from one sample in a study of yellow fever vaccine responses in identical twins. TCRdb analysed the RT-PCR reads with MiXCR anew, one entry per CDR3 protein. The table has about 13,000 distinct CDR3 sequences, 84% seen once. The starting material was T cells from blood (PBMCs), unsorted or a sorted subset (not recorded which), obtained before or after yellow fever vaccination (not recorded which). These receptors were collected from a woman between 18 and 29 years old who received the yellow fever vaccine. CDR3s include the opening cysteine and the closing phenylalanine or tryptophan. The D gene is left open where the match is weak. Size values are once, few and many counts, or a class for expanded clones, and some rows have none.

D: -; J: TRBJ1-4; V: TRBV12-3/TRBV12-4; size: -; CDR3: CASSLAGKGLKLFF; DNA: TGTGCCAGCAGTTTAGCTGGAAAGGGGTTGAAACTGTTTTTT
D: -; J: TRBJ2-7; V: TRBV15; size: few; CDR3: CATSRAGYEQYF; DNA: TGTGCCACCAGCAGAGCTGGTTACGAGCAGTACTTC
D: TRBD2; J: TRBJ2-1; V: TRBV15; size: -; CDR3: CATSLWTSGGHNEQFF; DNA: TGTGCCACCAGCTTATGGACTAGCGGGGGGCACAATGAGCAGTTCTTC
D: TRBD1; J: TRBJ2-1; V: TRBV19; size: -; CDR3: CASRTGGSYNEQFF; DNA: TGTGCCAGTAGGACAGGGGGGTCCTACAATGAGCAGTTCTTC
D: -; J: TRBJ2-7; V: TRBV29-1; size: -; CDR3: CSVESLGSYEQYF; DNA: TGCAGCGTTGAAAGTCTGGGGTCCTACGAGCAGTACTTC
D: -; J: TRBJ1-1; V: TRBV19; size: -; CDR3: CASSGTPNTEAFF; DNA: TGTGCCAGTTCCGGGACACCGAACACTGAAGCTTTCTTT
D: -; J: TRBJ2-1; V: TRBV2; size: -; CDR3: CASSPSIQQFF; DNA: TGTGCCAGCAGTCCCTCGATTCAGCAGTTCTTC
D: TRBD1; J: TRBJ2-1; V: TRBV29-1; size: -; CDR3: CSHDRADYNEQFF; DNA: TGCAGCCACGACAGGGCGGACTACAATGAGCAGTTCTTC
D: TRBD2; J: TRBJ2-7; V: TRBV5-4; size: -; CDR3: CASSLGGGSTYEQYF; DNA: TGTGCCAGCAGCTTGGGCGGGGGTTCCACCTACGAGCAGTACTTC
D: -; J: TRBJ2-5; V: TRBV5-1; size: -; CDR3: CASGPGVETQYF; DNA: TGCGCCAGCGGCCCGGGAGTAGAGACCCAGTACTTC
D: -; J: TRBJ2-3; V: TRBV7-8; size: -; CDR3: CASSLAFKGSTDTQYF; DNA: TGTGCCAGCAGCTTAGCGTTTAAGGGAAGCACAGATACGCAGTATTTT
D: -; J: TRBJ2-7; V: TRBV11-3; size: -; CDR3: CASNPEVRLFYEQYF; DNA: TGTGCCAGCAACCCTGAGGTCAGATTGTTTTACGAGCAGTACTTC
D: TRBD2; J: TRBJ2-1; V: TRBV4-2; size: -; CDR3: CASSQEGTSGLNEQFF; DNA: TGTGCCAGCAGCCAAGAGGGGACTAGCGGCTTGAATGAGCAGTTCTTC
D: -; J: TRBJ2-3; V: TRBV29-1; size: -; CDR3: CSAKAGVPDTQYF; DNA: TGCAGCGCTAAAGCGGGCGTCCCAGATACGCAGTATTTT
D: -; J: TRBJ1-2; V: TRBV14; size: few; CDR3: CASSQDRNYGYTF; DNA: TGTGCCAGCAGCCAAGACAGGAACTATGGCTACACCTTC
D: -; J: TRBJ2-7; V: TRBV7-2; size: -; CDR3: CASSQPGPFEQYF; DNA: TGTGCCAGCAGCCAGCCGGGGCCGTTCGAGCAGTACTTC
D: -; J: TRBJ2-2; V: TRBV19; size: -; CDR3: CASRALKDTGELFF; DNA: TGTGCCAGTCGGGCACTAAAGGACACCGGGGAGCTGTTTTTT
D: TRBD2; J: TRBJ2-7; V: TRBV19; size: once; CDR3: CASRSGLGAYEQYF; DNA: TGTGCCAGTAGATCGGGACTAGGCGCCTACGAGCAGTACTTC
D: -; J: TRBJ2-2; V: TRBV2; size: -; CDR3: CASSEAHSRAGELFF; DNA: TGTGCCAGCAGTGAAGCCCACTCCCGAGCCGGGGAGCTGTTTTTT
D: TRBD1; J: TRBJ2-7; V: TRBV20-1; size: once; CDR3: CSAAGNRGSYEQYF; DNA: TGCAGTGCGGCTGGGAACAGGGGGTCCTACGAGCAGTACTTC
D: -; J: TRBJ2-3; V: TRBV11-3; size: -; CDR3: CASSEETDTQYF; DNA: TGTGCCAGCAGCGAAGAGACAGATACGCAGTATTTT
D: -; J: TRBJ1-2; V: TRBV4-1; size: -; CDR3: CASSQSPSTEANYGYTF; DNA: TGCGCCAGCAGCCAAAGCCCATCTACCGAGGCTAACTATGGCTACACCTTC
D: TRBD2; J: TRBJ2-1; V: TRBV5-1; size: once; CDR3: CASSSSTSGGRLEQFF; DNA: TGCGCCAGCAGCTCATCGACTAGCGGGGGACGACTTGAGCAGTTCTTC
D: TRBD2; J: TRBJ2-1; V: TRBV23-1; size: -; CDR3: CASSHFRGDYNEQFF; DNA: TGCGCCAGCAGCCACTTCCGGGGGGACTACAATGAGCAGTTCTTC